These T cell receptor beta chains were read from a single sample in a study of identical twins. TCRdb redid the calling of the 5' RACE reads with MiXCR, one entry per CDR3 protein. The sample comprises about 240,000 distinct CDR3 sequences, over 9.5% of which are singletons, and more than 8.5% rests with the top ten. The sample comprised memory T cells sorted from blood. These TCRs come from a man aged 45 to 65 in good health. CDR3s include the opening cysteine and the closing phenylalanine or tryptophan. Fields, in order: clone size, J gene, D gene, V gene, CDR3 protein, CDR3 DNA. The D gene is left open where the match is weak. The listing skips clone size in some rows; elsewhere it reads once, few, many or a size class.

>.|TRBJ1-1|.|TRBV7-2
CASSLQTGNTEAFF
TGTGCCAGCAGCTTACAAACAGGGAACACTGAAGCTTTCTTT
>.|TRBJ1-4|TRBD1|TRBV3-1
CASSHVKGQGNQELFF
TGTGCCAGCAGCCACGTTAAGGGACAGGGAAATCAGGAACTGTTTTTT
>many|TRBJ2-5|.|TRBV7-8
CASSAWDRAQETQYF
TGTGCCAGCAGCGCTTGGGACCGCGCCCAAGAGACCCAGTACTTC
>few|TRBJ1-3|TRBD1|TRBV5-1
CASSPGQAGNTIYF
TGCGCCAGCAGCCCTGGACAGGCTGGAAACACCATATATTTT
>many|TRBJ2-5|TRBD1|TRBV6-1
CASSARQGETQYF
TGTGCCAGCAGTGCCCGACAGGGAGAGACCCAGTACTTC
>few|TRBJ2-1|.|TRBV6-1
CASWDTTSYNEQFF
TGTGCCAGTTGGGACACCACCTCCTACAATGAGCAGTTCTTC
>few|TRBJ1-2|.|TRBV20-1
CSAREEGGSNYGYTF
TGCAGTGCTAGAGAAGAGGGGGGGAGTAACTATGGCTACACCTTC
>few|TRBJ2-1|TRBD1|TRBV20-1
CSAIIPGQGSVPSSYNEQFF
TGCAGTGCCATTATACCGGGACAGGGGTCCGTTCCAAGCTCCTACAATGAGCAGTTCTTC
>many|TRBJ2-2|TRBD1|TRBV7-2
CASSLPGQANTGELFF
TGTGCCAGCAGCTTACCAGGACAGGCGAACACCGGGGAGCTGTTTTTT
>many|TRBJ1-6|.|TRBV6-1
CASRTAGNNSPLHF
TGTGCCAGCAGGACCGCGGGGAATAATTCACCCCTCCACTTT
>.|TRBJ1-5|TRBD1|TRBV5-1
CASSPRGQGNEPQHF
TGCGCCAGCAGCCCCAGGGGACAGGGAAATGAGCCCCAGCATTTT
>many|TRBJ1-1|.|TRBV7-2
CASSSEMNTEAFF
TGTGCCAGCAGCTCCGAGATGAACACTGAAGCTTTCTTT
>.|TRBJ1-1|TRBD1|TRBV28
CASSSPPRGQVNTEAFF
TGTGCCAGCAGCTCCCCTCCTCGGGGACAGGTGAACACTGAAGCTTTCTTT
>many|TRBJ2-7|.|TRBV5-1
CASSLSGDEQYF
TGCGCCAGCAGCTTGTCGGGGGACGAGCAGTACTTC
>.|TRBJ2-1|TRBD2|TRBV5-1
CASSNDPGSLAGRAYNEQFF
TGCGCCAGCAGTAACGATCCAGGAAGTCTAGCGGGCAGGGCGTACAATGAGCAGTTCTTC
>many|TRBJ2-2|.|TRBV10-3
CAIRSSAGELFF
TGTGCCATCAGATCTAGCGCCGGGGAGCTGTTTTTT
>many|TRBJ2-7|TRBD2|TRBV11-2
CASSLPGGHEQYF
TGTGCCAGCAGCCTACCGGGGGGTCACGAGCAGTACTTC
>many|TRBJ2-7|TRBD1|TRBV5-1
CASSPTGEYEQYF
TGCGCCAGCAGCCCAACAGGGGAATACGAGCAGTACTTC
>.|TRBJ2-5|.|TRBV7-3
CASSSMGGVETQYF
TGTGCCAGCAGCTCCATGGGAGGCGTCGAGACCCAGTACTTC
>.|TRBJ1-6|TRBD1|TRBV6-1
CASGQGGLSYNSPLHF
TGTGCCAGCGGCCAAGGGGGCCTCTCCTATAATTCACCCCTCCACTTT
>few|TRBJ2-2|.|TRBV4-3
CASSWGVRVDTGELFF
TGCGCCAGCAGCTGGGGGGTGAGGGTGGACACCGGGGAGCTGTTTTTT
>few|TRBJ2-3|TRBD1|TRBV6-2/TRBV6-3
CASSLGTGGFYVGADTQYF
TGTGCCAGCAGCCTAGGGACAGGGGGCTTCTACGTGGGCGCAGATACGCAGTATTTT
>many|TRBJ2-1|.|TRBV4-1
CASSQDRVGGTYNEQFF
TGCGCCAGCAGCCAAGATCGTGTAGGGGGTACCTACAATGAGCAGTTCTTC
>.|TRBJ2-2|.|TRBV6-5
CASSYSVLGTGELFF
TGTGCCAGCAGTTACTCGGTCCTGGGGACCGGGGAGCTGTTTTTT
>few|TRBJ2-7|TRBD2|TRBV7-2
CASSALAGGYEQYF
TGTGCCAGCAGCGCACTAGCGGGAGGTTACGAGCAGTACTTC
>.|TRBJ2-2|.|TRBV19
CASNEQSRGGELFF
TGTGCCAGTAATGAACAGTCGCGGGGCGGGGAGCTGTTTTTT
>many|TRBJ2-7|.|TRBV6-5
CASSSPGTYEQYF
TGTGCCAGCAGTTCTCCAGGGACCTACGAGCAGTACTTC
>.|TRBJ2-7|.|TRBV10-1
CASSDSLVSYEQYF
TGCGCCAGTTCGGACAGCTTAGTCTCCTACGAGCAGTACTTC
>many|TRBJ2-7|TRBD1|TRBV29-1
CSVAGQGGEQYF
TGCAGCGTTGCCGGACAGGGAGGCGAGCAGTACTTC
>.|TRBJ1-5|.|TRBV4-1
CASSAGDSYNQPQHF
TGCGCCAGCAGCGCGGGCGACAGCTATAATCAGCCCCAGCATTTT
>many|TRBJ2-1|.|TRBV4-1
CASSQDDYLYNEQFF
TGCGCCAGCAGCCAAGACGACTACCTATACAATGAGCAGTTCTTC
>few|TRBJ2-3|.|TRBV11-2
CASSLVFSGGRGGGDTQYF
TGTGCCAGCAGCTTAGTCTTCTCTGGCGGCAGGGGAGGAGGAGATACGCAGTATTTT
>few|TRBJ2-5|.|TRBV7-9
CASSLAGYLETQYF
TGTGCCAGCAGCTTAGCAGGATACCTAGAGACCCAGTACTTC
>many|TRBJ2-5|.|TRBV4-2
CASSQGPGAETQYF
TGTGCCAGCAGCCAAGGCCCTGGGGCTGAGACCCAGTACTTC
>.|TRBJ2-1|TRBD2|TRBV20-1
CRASLASGRASYNEQFF
TGCAGAGCTAGTTTAGCTAGCGGGAGGGCCTCCTACAATGAGCAGTTCTTC
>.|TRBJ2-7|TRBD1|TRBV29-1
CSAEDRWTYEQYF
TGCAGCGCCGAGGACAGGTGGACCTACGAGCAGTACTTC
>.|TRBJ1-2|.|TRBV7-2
CASSPTTVGYTF
TGTGCCAGCAGCCCAACGACCGTAGGCTACACCTTC
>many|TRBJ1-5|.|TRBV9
CASSVGTLAQPQHF
TGTGCCAGCAGCGTCGGGACCTTGGCTCAGCCCCAGCATTTT
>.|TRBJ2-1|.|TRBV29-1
CSVEDASGSYNEQFF
TGCAGCGTTGAAGACGCCAGCGGTTCCTACAATGAGCAGTTCTTC
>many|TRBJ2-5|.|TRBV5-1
CASSKGLVETQYF
TGCGCCAGCAGCAAGGGACTTGTGGAGACCCAGTACTTC
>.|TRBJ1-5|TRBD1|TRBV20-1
CSARVWGTGENSNQPQHF
TGCAGTGCTAGAGTTTGGGGGACAGGGGAAAATAGCAATCAGCCCCAGCATTTT
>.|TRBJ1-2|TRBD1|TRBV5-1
CASSLTGGGTYGYTF
TGCGCCAGCAGCTTGACAGGGGGTGGAACCTATGGCTACACCTTC
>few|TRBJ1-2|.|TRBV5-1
CASSLSAGVSYGYTF
TGCGCCAGCAGCTTGAGTGCAGGGGTTTCCTATGGCTACACCTTC
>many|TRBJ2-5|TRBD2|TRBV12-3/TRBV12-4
CASSPSGLETQYF
TGTGCCAGCAGCCCTAGCGGGCTAGAGACCCAGTACTTC
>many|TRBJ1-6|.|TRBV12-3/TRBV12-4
CASSLGIDNSPLHF
TGTGCCAGCAGTTTAGGCATAGATAATTCACCCCTCCACTTT
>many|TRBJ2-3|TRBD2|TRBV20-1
CSARTRPSTDTQYF
TGCAGTGCTCGGACTAGACCAAGCACAGATACGCAGTATTTT
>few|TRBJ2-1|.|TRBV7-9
CASSLGGRRINEQFF
TGTGCCAGCAGCTTAGGGGGGCGTCGTATAAATGAGCAGTTCTTC
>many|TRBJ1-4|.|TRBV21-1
CASSKDDRVNEKLFF
TGTGCCAGCAGCAAAGACGACAGGGTTAATGAAAAACTGTTTTTT
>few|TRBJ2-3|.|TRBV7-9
CASSPRQAGTDTQYF
TGTGCCAGCAGCCCCCGGCAGGCGGGCACAGATACGCAGTATTTT
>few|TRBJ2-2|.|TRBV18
CASSPKANTGELFF
TGTGCCAGCTCACCAAAAGCGAACACCGGGGAGCTGTTTTTT